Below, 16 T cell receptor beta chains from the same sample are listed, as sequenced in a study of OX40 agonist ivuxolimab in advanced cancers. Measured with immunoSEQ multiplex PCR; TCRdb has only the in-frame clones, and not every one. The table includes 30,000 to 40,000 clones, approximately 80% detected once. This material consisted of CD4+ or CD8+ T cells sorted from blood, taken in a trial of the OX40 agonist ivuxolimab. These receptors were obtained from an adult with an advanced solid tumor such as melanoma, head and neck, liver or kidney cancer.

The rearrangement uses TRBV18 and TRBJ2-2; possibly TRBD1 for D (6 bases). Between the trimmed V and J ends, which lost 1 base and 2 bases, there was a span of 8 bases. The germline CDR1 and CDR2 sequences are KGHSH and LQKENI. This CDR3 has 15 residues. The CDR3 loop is CASSPLGQNTGELFF. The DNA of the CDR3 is TGTGCCAGCTCACCACTGGGACAAAACACCGGGGAGCTGTTTTTT.

CDR3 residues: CASSAWDRGHHGYTF. The CDR3 bases are TGTGCCAGCAGTGCGTGGGACAGGGGGCATCATGGCTACACCTTC. The rearrangement links TRBV6-1 to TRBJ1-2; 12 bases agree with TRBD1. CDR1 is MNHNS, CDR2 SASEGT, per germline. The CDR3 loop spans 15 amino acids. V shed 4 bases and J 6 bases; nucleotides not matched to a gene: 6.

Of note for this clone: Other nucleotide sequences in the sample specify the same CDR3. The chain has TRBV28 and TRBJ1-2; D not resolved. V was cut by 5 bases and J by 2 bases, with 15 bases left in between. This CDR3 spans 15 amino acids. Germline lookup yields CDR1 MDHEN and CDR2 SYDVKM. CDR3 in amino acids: CASSTRQDLNYGYTF. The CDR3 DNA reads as TGTGCCAGCAGTACCCGGCAGGATTTAAACTATGGCTACACCTTC.

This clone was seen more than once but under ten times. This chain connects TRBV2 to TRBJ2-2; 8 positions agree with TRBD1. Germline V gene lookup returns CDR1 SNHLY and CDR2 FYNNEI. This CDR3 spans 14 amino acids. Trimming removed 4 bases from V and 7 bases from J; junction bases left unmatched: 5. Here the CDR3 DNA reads TGTGCCAGCAGTGTCGGACAGGGTCACGGGGAGCTGTTTTTT. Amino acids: CASSVGQGHGELFF. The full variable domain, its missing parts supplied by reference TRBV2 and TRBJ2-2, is EPEVTQTPSHQVTQMGQEVILRCVPISNHLYFYWYRQILGQKVEFLVSFYNNEISEKSEIFDDQFSVERPDGSNFTLKIRSTKLEDSAMYFCASSVGQGHGELFFGEGSRLTVL.

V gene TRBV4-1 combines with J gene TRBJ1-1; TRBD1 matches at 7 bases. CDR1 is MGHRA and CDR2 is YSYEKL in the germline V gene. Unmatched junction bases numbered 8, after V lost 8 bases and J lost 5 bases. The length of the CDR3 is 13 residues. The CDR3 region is CASSGGVRTEAFF. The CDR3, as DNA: TGCGCCAGCTCAGGGGGTGTTCGGACTGAAGCTTTCTTT.

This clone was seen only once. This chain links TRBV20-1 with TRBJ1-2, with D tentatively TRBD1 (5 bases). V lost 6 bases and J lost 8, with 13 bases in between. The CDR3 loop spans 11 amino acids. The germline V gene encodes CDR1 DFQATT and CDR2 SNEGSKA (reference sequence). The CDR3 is CSAFLRQGYTF. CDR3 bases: TGCAGTGCCTTCCTCCGACAGGGCTACACCTTC.

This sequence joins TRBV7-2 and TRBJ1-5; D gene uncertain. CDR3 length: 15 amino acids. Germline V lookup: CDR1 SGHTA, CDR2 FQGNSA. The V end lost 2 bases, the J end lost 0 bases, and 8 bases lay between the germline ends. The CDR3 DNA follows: TGTGCCAGCAGCTTAAGGGCACATAGCAATCAGCCCCAGCATTTT. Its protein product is CASSLRAHSNQPQHF.

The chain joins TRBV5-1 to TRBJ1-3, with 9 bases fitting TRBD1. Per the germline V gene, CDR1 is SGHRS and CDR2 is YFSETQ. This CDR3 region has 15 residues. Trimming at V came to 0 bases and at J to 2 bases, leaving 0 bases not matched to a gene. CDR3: CASSLGDRAGNTIYF. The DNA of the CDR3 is TGCGCCAGCAGCTTGGGGGACAGGGCTGGAAACACCATATATTTT.

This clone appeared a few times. CDR3 residues: CASSSLFPAGQVINEQYF. DNA of the CDR3: TGTGCCAGCTCATCACTCTTTCCCGCAGGACAGGTGATTAACGAGCAGTACTTC. The chain uses TRBV18 and TRBJ2-7; TRBD1 agrees at 7 bases. The ends lost 5 bases at V and 5 bases at J; junction bases unmatched: 21. The CDR3 has 18 residues. Per germline, CDR1 KGHSH and CDR2 LQKENI.

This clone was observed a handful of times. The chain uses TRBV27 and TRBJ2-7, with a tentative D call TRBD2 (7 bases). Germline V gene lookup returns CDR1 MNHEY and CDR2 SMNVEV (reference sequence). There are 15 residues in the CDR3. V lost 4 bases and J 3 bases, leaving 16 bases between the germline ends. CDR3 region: CASSSGGGAFYEQYF. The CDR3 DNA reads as TGTGCCAGCAGTTCCGGAGGGGGGGCTTTCTACGAGCAGTACTTC.

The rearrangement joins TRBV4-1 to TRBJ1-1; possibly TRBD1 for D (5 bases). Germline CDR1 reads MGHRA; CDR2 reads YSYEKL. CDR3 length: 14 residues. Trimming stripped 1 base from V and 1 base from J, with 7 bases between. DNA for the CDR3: TGCGCCAGCAGCCAAGGTAGGGGGAACACTGAAGCTTTCTTT. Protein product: CASSQGRGNTEAFF.

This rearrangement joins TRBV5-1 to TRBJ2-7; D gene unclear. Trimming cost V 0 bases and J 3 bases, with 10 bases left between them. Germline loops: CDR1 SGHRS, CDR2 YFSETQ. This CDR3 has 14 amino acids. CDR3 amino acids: CASSLEFGLYEQYF. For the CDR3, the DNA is TGCGCCAGCAGCTTGGAATTTGGGCTCTACGAGCAGTACTTC. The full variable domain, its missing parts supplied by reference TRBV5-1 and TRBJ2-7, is KAGVTQTPRYLIKTRGQQVTLSCSPISGHRSVSWYQQTPGQGLQFLFEYFSETQRNKGNFPGRFSGRQFSNSRSEMNVSTLELGDSALYLCASSLEFGLYEQYFGPGTRLTVT.

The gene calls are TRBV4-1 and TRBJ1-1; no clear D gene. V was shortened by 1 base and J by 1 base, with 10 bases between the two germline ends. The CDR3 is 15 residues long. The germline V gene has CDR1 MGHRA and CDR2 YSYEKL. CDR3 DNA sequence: TGCGCCAGCAGCCAAGTTCACGGTAAGAACACTGAAGCTTTCTTT. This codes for CASSQVHGKNTEAFF.

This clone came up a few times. CDR3 protein: CAWSAWDNEQFF. CDR3 DNA: TGTGCCTGGAGTGCATGGGACAATGAGCAGTTCTTC. This chain joins TRBV30 and TRBJ2-1; D call uncertain. Between the trimmed V and J ends, which lost 1 base and 5 bases, there was a span of 6 bases. Germline V CDR1 and CDR2: GTSNPN, SVGIG (reference sequence). The CDR3 has 12 amino acids.

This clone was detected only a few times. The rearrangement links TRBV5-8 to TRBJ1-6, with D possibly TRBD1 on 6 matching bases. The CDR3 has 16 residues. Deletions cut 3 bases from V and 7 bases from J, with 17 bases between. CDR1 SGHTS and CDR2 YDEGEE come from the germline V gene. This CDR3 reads CASSSQDRQVNSPLHF. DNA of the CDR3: TGTGCCAGCAGCTCGCAGGACCGACAGGTCAATTCACCCCTCCACTTT.

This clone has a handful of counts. The CDR3 region has the DNA TGTGCCAGCAGGCGCTCCGGGACAGTCTTTCAGTCACCCCTCCACTTT. This translates into CASRRSGTVFQSPLHF. The chain employs TRBV27 and TRBJ1-6; 7 nucleotides line up with TRBD1. Germline CDR1 is MNHEY and CDR2 is SMNVEV (reference sequence). V shed 6 bases and J 10 bases; nucleotides not matched to a gene: 15. This CDR3 contains 16 residues.